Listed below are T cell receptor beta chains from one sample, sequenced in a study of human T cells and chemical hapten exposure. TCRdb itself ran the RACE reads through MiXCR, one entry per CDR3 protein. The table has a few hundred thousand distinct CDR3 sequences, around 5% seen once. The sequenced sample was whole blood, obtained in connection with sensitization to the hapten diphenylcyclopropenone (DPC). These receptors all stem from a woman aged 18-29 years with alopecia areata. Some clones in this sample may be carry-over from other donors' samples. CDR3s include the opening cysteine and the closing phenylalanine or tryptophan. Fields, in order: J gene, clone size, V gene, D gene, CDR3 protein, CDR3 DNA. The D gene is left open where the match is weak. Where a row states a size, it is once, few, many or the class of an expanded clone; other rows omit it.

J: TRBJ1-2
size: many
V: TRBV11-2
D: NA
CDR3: CASSLEGSGQVYGYTF
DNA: TGTGCCAGCAGCTTAGAAGGGTCAGGTCAGGTCTATGGCTACACCTTC

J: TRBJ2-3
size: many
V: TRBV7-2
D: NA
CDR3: CASSLRFQSIGTATDTQYF
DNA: TGTGCCAGCAGCTTAAGATTCCAATCTATTGGGACTGCCACAGATACGCAGTATTTT

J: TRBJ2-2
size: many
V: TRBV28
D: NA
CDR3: CASKTGTNLIGELFF
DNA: TGTGCCAGCAAGACCGGGACCAACTTGATCGGGGAGCTGTTTTTT

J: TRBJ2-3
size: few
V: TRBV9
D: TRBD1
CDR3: CASSVSGGSGDTQYF
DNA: TGTGCCAGCAGCGTTTCAGGGGGTTCTGGAGATACGCAGTATTTT

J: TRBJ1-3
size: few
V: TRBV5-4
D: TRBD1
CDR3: CASSSPGQGTAIYF
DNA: TGTGCCAGCAGCTCACCGGGACAGGGGACAGCCATATATTTT

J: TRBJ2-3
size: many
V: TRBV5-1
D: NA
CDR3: CASSMTGQASDTQYF
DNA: TGCGCCAGCAGCATGACAGGCCAAGCATCTGATACGCAGTATTTT

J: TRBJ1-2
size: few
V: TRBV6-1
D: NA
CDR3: CASSPLGGRGSYGYTF
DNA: TGTGCCAGCAGTCCATTAGGTGGGAGGGGAAGCTATGGCTACACCTTC

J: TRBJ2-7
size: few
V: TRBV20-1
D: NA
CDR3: CSANVVSYEQYF
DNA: TGCAGTGCTAATGTGGTCTCCTACGAGCAGTACTTC

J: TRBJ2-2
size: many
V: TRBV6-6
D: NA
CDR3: CASSLDYRAGELFF
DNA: TGTGCCAGCAGCCTTGATTACAGGGCCGGGGAGCTGTTTTTT

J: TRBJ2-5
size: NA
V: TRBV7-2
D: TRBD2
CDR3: CASSLAILAGSQETQYF
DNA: TGTGCCAGCAGCTTAGCTATCCTAGCGGGGTCACAAGAGACCCAGTACTTC

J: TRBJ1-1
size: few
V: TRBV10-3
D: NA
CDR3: CAPLPGRSEAFF
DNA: TGTGCCCCCTTACCCGGGAGATCGGAAGCTTTCTTT

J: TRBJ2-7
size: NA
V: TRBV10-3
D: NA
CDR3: CAMRDTKDEQYF
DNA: TGTGCCATGAGGGACACGAAGGACGAGCAGTACTTC

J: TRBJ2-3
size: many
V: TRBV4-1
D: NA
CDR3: CASSHYQGRDTQYF
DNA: TGCGCCAGCAGCCATTATCAGGGGCGAGATACGCAGTATTTT

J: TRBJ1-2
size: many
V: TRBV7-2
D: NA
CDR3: CASSLDRVNYGYTF
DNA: TGTGCCAGCAGCTTAGATCGCGTAAACTATGGCTACACCTTC

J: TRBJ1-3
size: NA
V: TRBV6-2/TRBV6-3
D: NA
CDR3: CATDSSSGNTIYF
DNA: TGTGCCACCGACTCGAGCTCTGGAAACACCATATATTTT

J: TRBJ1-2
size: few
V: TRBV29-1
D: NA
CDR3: CSVSTSNYGYTF
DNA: TGCAGCGTTTCAACATCTAACTATGGCTACACCTTC

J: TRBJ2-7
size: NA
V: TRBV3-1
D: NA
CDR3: CASSQLAPYEQYF
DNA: TGTGCCAGCAGCCAACTAGCCCCCTACGAGCAGTACTTC

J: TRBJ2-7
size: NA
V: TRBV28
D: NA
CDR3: CASSPRTSSYEQYF
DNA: TGTGCCAGCAGCCCCCGGACGAGCTCGTACGAGCAGTACTTC

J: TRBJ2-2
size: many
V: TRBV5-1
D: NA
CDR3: CASTRDVAANTGELFF
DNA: TGCGCCAGCACCAGAGACGTGGCAGCGAACACCGGGGAGCTGTTTTTT

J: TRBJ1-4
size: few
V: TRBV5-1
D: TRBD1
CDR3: CASSSNTGTGSEKLFF
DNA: TGCGCCAGCAGCTCCAATACCGGGACAGGGAGTGAAAAACTGTTTTTT

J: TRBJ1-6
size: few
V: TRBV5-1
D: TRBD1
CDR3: CASSLRTGANSPLHF
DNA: TGCGCCAGCAGCCTAAGGACAGGGGCTAATTCACCCCTCCACTTT

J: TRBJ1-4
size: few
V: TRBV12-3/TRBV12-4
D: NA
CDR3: CASSSSSGHEEKLFF
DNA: TGTGCCAGCAGTTCCTCTTCTGGACATGAGGAAAAACTGTTTTTT

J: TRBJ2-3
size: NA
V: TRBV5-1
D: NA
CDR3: CASGLRGSRADTQYF
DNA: TGCGCCAGCGGCTTGCGGGGAAGTAGGGCAGATACGCAGTATTTT

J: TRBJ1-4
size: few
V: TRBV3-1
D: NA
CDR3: CASSHRRVDEKLFF
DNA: TGTGCCAGCAGCCATCGGAGGGTGGATGAAAAACTGTTTTTT

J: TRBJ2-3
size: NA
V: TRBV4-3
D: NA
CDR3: CASSQEGRGWTDTQYF
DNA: TGCGCCAGCAGCCAAGAAGGTAGAGGTTGGACAGATACGCAGTATTTT

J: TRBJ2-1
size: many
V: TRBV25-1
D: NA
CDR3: CASSSLGTPKEQFF
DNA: TGTGCCAGCAGTTCCCTGGGGACCCCCAAGGAGCAGTTCTTC

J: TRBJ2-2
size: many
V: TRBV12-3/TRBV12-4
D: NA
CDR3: CASSGVLAFKYTGELFF
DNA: TGTGCCAGCAGTGGGGTTCTAGCGTTTAAGTACACCGGGGAGCTGTTTTTT

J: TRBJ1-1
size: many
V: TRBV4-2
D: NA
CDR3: CASSQVNQGGTEAFF
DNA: TGTGCCAGCAGCCAGGTTAACCAGGGAGGTACCGAAGCTTTCTTT

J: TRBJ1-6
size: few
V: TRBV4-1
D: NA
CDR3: CATSPRQTNSPLHF
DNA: TGCGCCACCTCTCCGCGACAGACAAATTCACCCCTCCACTTT

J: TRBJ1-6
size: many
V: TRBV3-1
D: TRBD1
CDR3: CASSRRQGNSPLHF
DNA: TGTGCCAGCAGCCGAAGACAGGGTAATTCACCCCTCCACTTT

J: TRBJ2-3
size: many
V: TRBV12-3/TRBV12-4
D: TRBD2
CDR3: CASTSLAGGPDTQYF
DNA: TGTGCCAGCACGTCTCTAGCGGGGGGGCCAGATACGCAGTATTTT

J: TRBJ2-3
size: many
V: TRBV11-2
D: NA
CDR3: CASSLERASDTQYF
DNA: TGTGCCAGCAGCTTAGAGAGGGCCTCAGATACGCAGTATTTT

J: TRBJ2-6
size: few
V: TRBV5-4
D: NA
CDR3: CASSLDQGSGANVLTF
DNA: TGTGCCAGCAGCTTGGACCAGGGCTCTGGGGCCAACGTCCTGACTTTC

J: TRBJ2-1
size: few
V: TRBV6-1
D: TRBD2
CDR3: CASSEGGLVTSEQFF
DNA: TGTGCCAGCAGTGAAGGGGGACTAGTTACAAGTGAGCAGTTCTTC

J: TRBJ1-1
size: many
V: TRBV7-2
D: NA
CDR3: CASSLVWDTEAFF
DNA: TGTGCCAGCAGCTTAGTGTGGGACACTGAAGCTTTCTTT

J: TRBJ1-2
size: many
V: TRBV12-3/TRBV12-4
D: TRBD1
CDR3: CASSFNPGTGSDGYTF
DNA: TGTGCCAGCAGTTTTAATCCTGGGACAGGGTCGGATGGCTACACCTTC

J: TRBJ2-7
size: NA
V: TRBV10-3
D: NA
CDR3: CAISEALAGFYEQYF
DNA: TGTGCCATCAGTGAGGCCTTGGCGGGGTTCTACGAGCAGTACTTC

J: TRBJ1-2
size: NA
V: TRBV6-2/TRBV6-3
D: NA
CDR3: CASSWGLSNYGYTF
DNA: TGTGCCAGCAGTTGGGGCCTTTCTAACTATGGCTACACCTTC

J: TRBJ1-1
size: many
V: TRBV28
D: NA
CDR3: CASSLGGGLFTEAFF
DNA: TGTGCCAGCAGTTTAGGGGGCGGGTTGTTCACTGAAGCTTTCTTT

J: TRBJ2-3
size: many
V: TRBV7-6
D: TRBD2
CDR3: CASSLGQRGTLTDTQYF
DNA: TGTGCCAGCAGCTTAGGGCAGCGGGGGACCCTCACAGATACGCAGTATTTT

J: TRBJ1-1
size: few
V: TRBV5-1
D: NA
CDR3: CASSSRPPGTEAFF
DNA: TGCGCCAGCAGCTCACGACCTCCCGGGACTGAAGCTTTCTTT

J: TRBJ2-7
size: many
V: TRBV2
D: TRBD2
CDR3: CASSGERGLNDEQYF
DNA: TGTGCCAGCAGCGGGGAGCGGGGACTGAACGACGAGCAGTACTTC

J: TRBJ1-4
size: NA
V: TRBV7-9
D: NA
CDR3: CASSLDPERTYRYEKLFF
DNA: TGTGCCAGCAGCTTAGACCCGGAACGCACGTATCGTTACGAAAAACTGTTTTTT

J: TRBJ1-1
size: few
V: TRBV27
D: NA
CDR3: CASLTTIGQLNTEAFF
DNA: TGTGCCAGCCTGACAACGATCGGACAGCTGAACACTGAAGCTTTCTTT

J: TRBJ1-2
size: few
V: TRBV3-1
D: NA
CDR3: CASSQINIRYGYTF
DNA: TGTGCCAGCAGCCAAATCAACATACGCTATGGCTACACCTTC

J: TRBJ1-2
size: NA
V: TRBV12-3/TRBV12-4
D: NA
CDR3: CASSRQTGSGYGYTF
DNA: TGTGCCAGCAGCCGTCAAACCGGTTCAGGCTATGGCTACACCTTC

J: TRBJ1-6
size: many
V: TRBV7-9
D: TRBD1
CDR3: CASSQGQLSSPLHF
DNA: TGTGCCAGCAGCCAGGGACAGTTATCTTCACCCCTCCACTTT

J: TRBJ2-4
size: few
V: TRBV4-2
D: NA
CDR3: CASSQAQGGLAKNIQYF
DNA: TGTGCCAGCAGCCAAGCCCAGGGCGGTCTAGCCAAAAACATTCAGTACTTC

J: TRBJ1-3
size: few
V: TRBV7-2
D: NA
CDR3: CASTRTRGSGNTIYF
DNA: TGTGCCAGCACGAGGACAAGAGGTTCTGGAAACACCATATATTTT

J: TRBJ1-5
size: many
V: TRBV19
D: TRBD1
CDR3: CASSGSGGRQPQHF
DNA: TGTGCCAGTAGTGGGTCAGGGGGCCGACAGCCCCAGCATTTT

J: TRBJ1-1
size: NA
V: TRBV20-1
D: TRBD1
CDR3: CSARDLWDRTTINTEAFF
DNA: TGCAGTGCTAGAGATCTATGGGACAGGACCACAATCAACACTGAAGCTTTCTTT

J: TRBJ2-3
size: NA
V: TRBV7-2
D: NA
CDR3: CASSLVGGDTQYF
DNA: TGTGCCAGCAGCTTAGTGGGGGGAGATACGCAGTATTTT

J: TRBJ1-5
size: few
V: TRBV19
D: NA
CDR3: CASSMQGRQPQHF
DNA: TGTGCCAGTAGTATGCAGGGTCGGCAGCCCCAGCATTTT

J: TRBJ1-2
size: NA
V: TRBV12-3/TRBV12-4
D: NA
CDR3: CASSPPGAYYGYTF
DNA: TGTGCCAGCAGTCCGCCGGGAGCGTACTATGGCTACACCTTC

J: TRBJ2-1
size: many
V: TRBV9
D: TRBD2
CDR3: CASSVGAGTSGPSEQFF
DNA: TGTGCCAGCAGCGTAGGAGCCGGGACTAGCGGGCCCAGTGAGCAGTTCTTC

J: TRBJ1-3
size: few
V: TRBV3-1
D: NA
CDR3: CASSQLGLSPGNTIYF
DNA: TGTGCCAGCAGCCAGCTTGGGCTTTCCCCTGGAAACACCATATATTTT